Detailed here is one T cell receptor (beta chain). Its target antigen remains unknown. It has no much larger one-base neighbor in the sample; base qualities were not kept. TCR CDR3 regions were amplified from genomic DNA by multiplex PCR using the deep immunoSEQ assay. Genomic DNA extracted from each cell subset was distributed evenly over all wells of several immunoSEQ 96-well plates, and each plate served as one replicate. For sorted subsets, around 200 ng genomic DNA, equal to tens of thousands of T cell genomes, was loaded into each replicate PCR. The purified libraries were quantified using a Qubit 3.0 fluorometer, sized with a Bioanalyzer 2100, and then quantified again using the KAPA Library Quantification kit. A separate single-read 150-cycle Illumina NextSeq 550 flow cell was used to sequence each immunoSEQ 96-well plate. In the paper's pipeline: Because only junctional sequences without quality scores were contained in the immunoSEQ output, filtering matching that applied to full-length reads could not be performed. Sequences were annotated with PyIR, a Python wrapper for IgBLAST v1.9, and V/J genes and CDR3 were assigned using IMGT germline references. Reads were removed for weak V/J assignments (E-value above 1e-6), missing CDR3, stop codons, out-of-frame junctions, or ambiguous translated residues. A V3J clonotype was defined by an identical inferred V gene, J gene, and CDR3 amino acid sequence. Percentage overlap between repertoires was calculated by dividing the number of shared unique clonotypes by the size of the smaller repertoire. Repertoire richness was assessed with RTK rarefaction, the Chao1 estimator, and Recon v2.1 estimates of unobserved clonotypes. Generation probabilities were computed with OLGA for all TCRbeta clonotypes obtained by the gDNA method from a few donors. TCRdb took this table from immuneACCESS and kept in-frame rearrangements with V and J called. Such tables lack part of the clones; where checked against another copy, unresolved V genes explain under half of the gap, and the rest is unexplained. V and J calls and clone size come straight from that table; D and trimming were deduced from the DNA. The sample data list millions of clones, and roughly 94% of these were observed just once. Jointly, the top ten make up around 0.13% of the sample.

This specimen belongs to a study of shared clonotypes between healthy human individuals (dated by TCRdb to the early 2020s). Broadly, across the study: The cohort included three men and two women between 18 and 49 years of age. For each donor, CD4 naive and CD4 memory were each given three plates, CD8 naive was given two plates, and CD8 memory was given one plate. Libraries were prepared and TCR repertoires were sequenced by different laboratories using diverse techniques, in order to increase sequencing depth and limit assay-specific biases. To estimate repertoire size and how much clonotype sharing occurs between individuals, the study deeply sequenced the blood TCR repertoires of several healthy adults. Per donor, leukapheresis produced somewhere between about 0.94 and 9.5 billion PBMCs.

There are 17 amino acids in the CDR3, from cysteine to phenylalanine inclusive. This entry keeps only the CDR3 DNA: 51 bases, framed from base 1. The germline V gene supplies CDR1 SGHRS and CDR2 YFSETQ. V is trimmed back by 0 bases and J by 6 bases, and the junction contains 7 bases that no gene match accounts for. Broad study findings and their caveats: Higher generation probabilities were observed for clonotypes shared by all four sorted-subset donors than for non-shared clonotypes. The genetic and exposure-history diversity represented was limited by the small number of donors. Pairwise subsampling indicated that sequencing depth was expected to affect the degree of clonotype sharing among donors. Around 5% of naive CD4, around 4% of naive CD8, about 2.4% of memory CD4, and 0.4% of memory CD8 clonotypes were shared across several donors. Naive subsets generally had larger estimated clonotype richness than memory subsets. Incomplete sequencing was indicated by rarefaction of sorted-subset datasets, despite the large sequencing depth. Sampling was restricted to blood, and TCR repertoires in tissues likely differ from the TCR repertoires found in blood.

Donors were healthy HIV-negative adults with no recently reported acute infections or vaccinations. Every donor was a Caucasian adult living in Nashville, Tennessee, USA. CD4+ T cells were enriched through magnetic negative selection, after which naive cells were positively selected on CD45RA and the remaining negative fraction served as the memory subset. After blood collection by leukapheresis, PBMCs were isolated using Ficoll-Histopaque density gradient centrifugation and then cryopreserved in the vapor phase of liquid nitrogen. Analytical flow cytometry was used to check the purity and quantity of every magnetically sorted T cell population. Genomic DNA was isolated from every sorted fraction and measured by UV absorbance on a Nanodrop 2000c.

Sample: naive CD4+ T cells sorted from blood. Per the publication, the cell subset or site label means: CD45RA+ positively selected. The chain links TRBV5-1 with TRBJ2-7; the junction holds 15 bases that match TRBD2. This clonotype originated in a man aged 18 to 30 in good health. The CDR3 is CASSLEGTSGRISEQYF. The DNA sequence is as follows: TGCGCCAGCAGCTTGGAGGGGACTAGCGGGAGGATTTCCGAGCAGTACTTC.